The 19 T cell receptor beta chains below all came from one sample that was sequenced in a study of T cell responses to AZD1222 COVID-19 vaccine. The method was immunoSEQ multiplex PCR; TCRdb's version includes in-frame clones alone and lacks a portion of them. The profile shows fewer than 130,000 clones, around 90% of them singletons. The sequences come from peripheral blood, collected on day 0 of AZD1222 vaccination. All receptors derive from an adult in good health.

There are a few counts of this clone. The chain employs TRBV18 and TRBJ1-1, with D possibly matching TRBD1 (5 bases). The CDR3 totals 13 residues. Looked up from germline, CDR1 is KGHSH and CDR2 is LQKENI. The V gene lost 3 bases and the J gene lost 7 bases, with 12 bases spanning the gap. The CDR3 sequence is CASSPMGGNEAFF. In nucleotides, the CDR3 is TGTGCCAGCTCACCCATGGGGGGGAATGAAGCTTTCTTT.

This clone appeared once. This sample includes further DNA sequences coding for the same CDR3. The chain links TRBV12-3 or TRBV12-4 to TRBJ1-2; D call uncertain. The CDR3 is 13 residues long. The V end lost 2 bases, the J end lost 2 bases, and 6 bases lay between the germline ends. This CDR3 is CASSLRVNYGYTF. In DNA form, the CDR3 reads TGTGCCAGCAGTTTAAGAGTGAACTATGGCTACACCTTC.

This clone appeared once. CDR3 DNA: TGTGCCAGCAGCCCTACCCTCCACGAGGGGAGTCTGAACTATGGCTACACCTTC. This translates into CASSPTLHEGSLNYGYTF. The chain couples TRBV3-1 (or the pseudogene TRBV3-2) to TRBJ1-2, with D perhaps TRBD1 (5 bases). Germline values: CDR1 LGHDT, CDR2 YNNKEL (reference sequence). This CDR3 has 18 amino acids. V was cut by 4 bases and J by 2 bases, with 23 bases left in between.

This chain links TRBV24-1 with TRBJ2-2; D unresolved. The ends were cut back, 3 bases at V and 0 bases at J, with 7 bases in the middle. CDR1 is KGHDR and CDR2 is SFDVKD in the germline V gene. The CDR3 is 15 residues long. CDR3 region: CATSDRRANTGELFF. The CDR3 bases are TGTGCCACCAGTGATCGGCGCGCGAACACCGGGGAGCTGTTTTTT.

The chain carries TRBV5-1 and TRBJ1-4; the D is unclear. CDR1 and CDR2 (germline): SGHRS, YFSETQ. The V and J ends lost 2 bases and 4 bases respectively, with 6 bases between them. The CDR3 is 13 amino acids. CDR3 loop: CASSFQVNEKLFF. DNA for the CDR3: TGCGCCAGCAGCTTTCAGGTTAATGAAAAACTGTTTTTT.

The rearrangement joins TRBV12-3 or TRBV12-4 to TRBJ2-6; D uncertain. The CDR3 has 13 residues. The ends were cut back, 10 bases at V and 4 bases at J, with 11 bases in the middle. For the CDR3, the DNA is TGTGCCACCGCTGCCTTCGGGGCCAACGTCCTGACTTTC. It codes for CATAAFGANVLTF.

The rearrangement joins TRBV5-1 to TRBJ2-1; 13 bases are shared with TRBD2. Germline-derived CDR1 and CDR2 are SGHRS and YFSETQ. With V trimmed by 4 bases and J by 0 bases, 7 bases remained unmatched. This CDR3 has 18 residues. This CDR3 reads CASSQGLAGLSSYNEQFF. As DNA, the CDR3 is TGCGCCAGCAGCCAGGGACTAGCGGGGCTAAGCTCCTACAATGAGCAGTTCTTC.

This rearrangement joins TRBV6-1 to TRBJ2-5; 14 bases fit TRBD2. Germline CDR1 reads MNHNS; CDR2 reads SASEGT. The CDR3 has 17 residues. V shed 3 bases, J shed 1 base, and the junction held 4 bases outside the gene matches. This CDR3 reads CASSDRLAGGFQETQYF. The CDR3 DNA reads as TGTGCCAGCAGTGATAGACTAGCGGGGGGGTTCCAAGAGACCCAGTACTTC.

The chain links TRBV4-1 to TRBJ1-4; 8 positions match TRBD1. The germline CDR1 and CDR2 sequences are MGHRA and YSYEKL. V lost 3 bases and J lost 1; bases outside the gene matches: 1. CDR3 length: 15 amino acids. The CDR3 sequence is CASSQDRVTNEKLFF. The CDR3 nucleotides are TGCGCCAGCAGCCAGGACAGGGTAACTAATGAAAAACTGTTTTTT.

The rearrangement uses TRBV5-6 and TRBJ2-7, with D possibly being TRBD1 (6 bases). Germline values: CDR1 SGHDT, CDR2 YYEEEE. V lost 0 bases and J 12 bases, leaving 16 bases between the germline ends. The CDR3 sequence is 13 residues long. The CDR3 bases are TGTGCCAGCAGCTTGGGGGCCTACAGGGTCATGTACTTC. Translated, it gives CASSLGAYRVMYF.

This clone was found a few times. The V gene is TRBV10-1, the J gene TRBJ2-7; weak D call: TRBD1 (5 bases). The germline CDR1 and CDR2 sequences are WNHNN and SYGVQD (reference sequence). With 0 bases removed from V and 6 bases from J, the gap between germline ends came to 12 bases. This CDR3 has 14 amino acids. This CDR3 reads CASSESRGPGEQYF. CDR3 coding DNA: TGCGCCAGCAGTGAGTCAAGGGGCCCCGGCGAGCAGTACTTC.

This clone is a singleton in its sample. The chain recombines TRBV12-3 or TRBV12-4 with TRBJ1-1; unclear D gene. The CDR3 consists of 12 residues. Trimming left V 5 bases short and J 5 bases short, with 9 bases between. DNA for the CDR3: TGTGCCAGCAGTAAAGTAGGGACTGAAGCTTTCTTT. It specifies CASSKVGTEAFF.

The rearrangement links TRBV5-1 to TRBJ1-1; D is unclear. Trimming shortened V by 0 bases and J by 6 bases, and 12 bases separated the two germline ends. This CDR3 region has 14 residues. Germline V gene sequence: CDR1 SGHRS, CDR2 YFSETQ. The CDR3 nucleotides read TGCGCCAGCAGCTTGGGTTACATAAGCCCTGAAGCTTTCTTT. Its protein product is CASSLGYISPEAFF.

This clone appeared a few times. The chain links TRBV9 to TRBJ1-2; D might be TRBD1 (6 bases). This CDR3 spans 13 amino acids. Germline V gene data show CDR1 as SGDLS and CDR2 as YYNGEE. V was clipped by 5 bases and J by 2 bases, with 10 bases between them. The chain's CDR3 is CASSSTGNYGYTF. The DNA of the CDR3 is TGTGCCAGCAGTTCAACAGGGAACTATGGCTACACCTTC. Drawing the rest from reference TRBV9 and TRBJ1-2, the complete variable domain is DSGVTQTPKHLITATGQRVTLRCSPRSGDLSVYWYQQSLDQGLQFLIQYYNGEERAKGNILERFSAQQFPDLHSELNLSSLELGDSALYFCASSSTGNYGYTFGSGTRLTVV.

The chain carries TRBV7-9 and TRBJ1-2; D call uncertain. Trimming stripped 2 bases from V and 6 bases from J, with 16 bases between. Per germline, CDR1 SEHNR and CDR2 FQNEAQ (reference sequence). The CDR3 is 15 residues long. The CDR3 reads CASSLTVMTDDGYTF. CDR3 coding DNA: TGTGCCAGCAGCTTAACGGTTATGACGGATGATGGCTACACCTTC.

This clone was recorded only once. The gene calls are TRBV12-3 or TRBV12-4 and TRBJ2-7; no definite D call. The CDR3 has 12 residues. Trimming shortened V by 6 bases and J by 3 bases, and 9 bases separated the two germline ends. CDR3 nucleotides: TGTGCCAGCAGCCCCGGCGTCTACGAGCAGTACTTC. This gives the protein CASSPGVYEQYF.

This clone was seen only a few times. The chain is built from TRBV9 and TRBJ1-1; D possibly corresponds to TRBD1 (5 bases). This CDR3 has 12 residues. The ends were cut back, 3 bases at V and 8 bases at J, with 11 bases in the middle. CDR1 is SGDLS and CDR2 is YYNGEE in the germline V gene. CDR3 DNA: TGTGCCAGCAGCGCCCCAGGGCGAGAAGCTTTCTTT. Translation gives CASSAPGREAFF.

The chain is built from TRBV9 and TRBJ2-3; no clear D gene. This CDR3 contains 13 residues. Deletions cut 5 bases from V and 6 bases from J, with 13 bases between. CDR1 SGDLS and CDR2 YYNGEE come from the germline V gene. Written as DNA, the CDR3 is TGTGCCAGCAGGCCCGCGTCTTCTGATACGCAGTATTTT. This sequence encodes CASRPASSDTQYF.

In DNA form, the CDR3 reads TGTGCCAGCAGCTCTAGCGGGGGGTCCTACAATGAGCAGTTCTTC. Residues: CASSSSGGSYNEQFF. This chain connects TRBV14 to TRBJ2-1, with TRBD2 matching over 11 bases. V shed 5 bases and J 1 base; nucleotides not matched to a gene: 1. CDR1 is SGHDN and CDR2 is FVKESK in the germline V gene. CDR3 size: 15 residues.